One sample yielded the 10 T cell receptor beta chains listed below, sequenced in a study of CD8+CD57+ T cells in acquired aplastic anemia (dated by TCRdb to about 2018). The patients picked for sequencing were ones in whom flow cytometry had shown an expansion of CD8+CD57+ cells. Sequenced using an Illumina HiSeq 2000. Genomic DNA was used as template for profiling of TCR beta VDJ combinations and CDR3 sequences. TCRdb's own reprocessing of the public reads used fastp at Q25 and MiXCR and kept productive beta chains. Every distinct CDR3 protein forms one entry, paired with its most common genes and DNA. This sample gives about 150,000 distinct CDR3 sequences in total; about 52% of them show up just once. About 12% of the sample lies in the top ten. Source material: sorted CD4+, CD8+, or CD8+CD57+ T cells (not recorded which) from PBMCs. These TCRs come from a human donor with aplastic anemia.

This clonotype was found once. V usage is TRBV25-1 and J usage is TRBJ2-5; 9 nucleotides align to TRBD2. CDR3 length: 16 amino acids. CDR1 is MGHDK, CDR2 SYGVNS, per germline. V lost 4 bases and J lost 3; bases outside the gene matches: 9. The CDR3 DNA follows: TGTGCCAGCAGTGGGTCAGCGGGGGGCGTAAAAGAGACCCAGTACTTC. This codes for CASSGSAGGVKETQYF. The full variable domain, with the rest looked up from reference TRBV25-1 and TRBJ2-5, is EADIYQTPRYLVIGTGKKITLECSQTMGHDKMYWYQQDPGMELHLIHYSYGVNSTEKGDLSSESTVSRIRTEHFPLTLESARPSHTSQYLCASSGSAGGVKETQYFGPGTRLLVL.

In the case of this clonotype: A much larger clone lies a single base off, so this may be a read error. The chain recombines TRBV11-1 with TRBJ1-2; TRBD1 is a possible D gene (5 bases). V was clipped by 1 base and J by 2 bases, with 20 bases between them. This CDR3 has 18 residues. The germline V gene has CDR1 SGHAT and CDR2 FQDESV (reference sequence). CDR3 sequence (DNA): TGTGCCAGCAGCTTAGGGGGGGGTGAAGTAGTACCCAACTATGGCTACACCTTC. Residues: CASSLGGGEVVPNYGYTF.

J is TRBJ2-7 and V is TRBV13; TRBD2 matches 13 bases. This CDR3 has 15 residues. J lost 4 bases, V lost 6 bases, and 6 bases had no gene match. CDR1 PRHDT and CDR2 FYEKMQ come from the germline V gene (reference sequence). CDR3 sequence reads: CASRLAGGQGYEQYF. DNA for the CDR3: TGTGCCAGCAGACTAGCGGGGGGGCAGGGGTACGAGCAGTACTTC. Full variable domain (rest looked up from reference TRBV13 and TRBJ2-7): AAGVIQSPRHLIKEKRETATLKCYPIPRHDTVYWYQQGPGQDPQFLISFYEKMQSDKGSIPDRFSAQQFSDYHSELNMSSLELGDSALYFCASRLAGGQGYEQYFGPGTRLTVT.

Concerning this clonotype itself: Because the CDR3 is missing its conserved closing phenylalanine or tryptophan, this is likely a read error. This sequence joins TRBV3-1 and TRBJ2-3; 8 nucleotides line up with TRBD2. Trimming took 1 base from V and 4 from J; bases not matched to a gene: 7. CDR3 length: 16 residues. Germline V lookup: CDR1 LGHDT, CDR2 YNNKEL (reference sequence). The CDR3 nucleotides read TGTGCCAGCAGCCAAGTCGTGACGGGGGGGGCAGATACGCAGTATCTT. The encoded protein is CASSQVVTGGADTQYL.

This clonotype appeared many times. J is TRBJ1-5 and V is TRBV6-1; 7 bases agree with TRBD1. Trimming took 6 bases from V and 8 from J; bases not matched to a gene: 7. CDR3 size: 13 residues. Germline loops: CDR1 MNHNS, CDR2 SASEGT. This CDR3 reads CASRETGREPQHF. CDR3 in DNA: TGTGCCAGCAGGGAGACAGGGAGAGAGCCCCAGCATTTT.

This clonotype has ten or more counts. This chain links TRBV7-6 with TRBJ1-2; D unclear. Trimming left V 1 base short and J 4 bases short, with 10 bases between. Germline assignment: CDR1 SGHVS and CDR2 FNYEAQ. CDR3 length: 14 residues. CDR3 sequence (DNA): TGTGCCAGCAGCTTAGGCGGCATTTTCTATGGCTACACCTTC. Translated: CASSLGGIFYGYTF.

The chain carries TRBV2 and TRBJ1-5; the D is unclear. Between the trimmed V and J ends, which lost 0 bases and 3 bases, there was a span of 9 bases. The length of the CDR3 is 15 residues. The germline V gene encodes CDR1 SNHLY and CDR2 FYNNEI. CDR3 in DNA: TGTGCCAGCAGTGAAGCAAGGGTAAACAATCAGCCCCAGCATTTT. Its protein is CASSEARVNNQPQHF.

This clonotype was seen a single time. The gene calls are TRBV10-3 and TRBJ2-2; 8 bases align to TRBD1. The ends lost 4 bases at V and 1 base at J; junction bases unmatched: 5. Looked up from germline, CDR1 is ENHRY and CDR2 is SYGVKD. This CDR3 contains 16 residues. This CDR3 is CAISADRGGNTGELFF. For the CDR3, the DNA is TGTGCCATCAGTGCCGACAGGGGAGGGAACACCGGGGAGCTGTTTTTT.

Of note for this clonotype: The CDR3 end shows no conserved phenylalanine or tryptophan, and so a read error is likely. The genes are TRBV7-2 and TRBJ1-1; TRBD1 matches 9 bases. J lost 9 bases, V lost 5 bases, and 13 bases had no gene match. The CDR3 loop spans 15 amino acids. In germline, CDR1 is SGHTA, CDR2 FQGNSA. CDR3 amino acids: CASSPPTTGGAKAFS. The CDR3, as DNA: TGTGCCAGCAGCCCCCCTACCACAGGGGGCGCTAAAGCTTTCTCT.

The chain uses TRBV7-9 and TRBJ2-7; D tentatively fits TRBD1 or TRBD2 (6 bases each). Trimming took off 4 bases at V and 6 bases at J, with 10 bases between the two ends. Germline V gives CDR1 SEHNR, CDR2 FQNEAQ (reference sequence). There are 12 residues in the CDR3. This chain's CDR3 is CASSSGGGEQYF. The CDR3 region has the DNA TGTGCCAGCAGCTCCGGGGGCGGCGAGCAGTACTTC.